The entry that follows covers one T cell receptor beta chain sequence. Its antigen remains undetermined. In total, 600 or so healthy bone marrow donors made up the cohort. At the time of sampling, all cohort members were nominally healthy, though unrecorded immune exposures were likely present. The donor was CMV seronegative and belonged to the group of 350 or so seronegative cohort members. A peripheral blood sample was provided by each donor, and peripheral blood mononuclear cells were used for TCR beta sequencing. The Qiagen DNeasy Blood Extraction Kit was used to extract genomic DNA from the blood cell samples. The method behind the library was the immunoSEQ multiplex PCR assay. A mixture of 60 forward primers for TCR Vbeta segments and 13 reverse primers for TCR Jbeta segments was used in the multiplex PCR. Amplification of the CDR3 region of rearranged TCR beta genes was performed with a multiplex PCR assay on genomic DNA. On the Illumina HiSeq System, the amplified TCR beta libraries were sequenced as 87-base-pair reads. In the authors' own workflow: A later analysis tallied roughly 76 million unique TCR beta chains across the 700 or so repertoires, and around 12 million of those chains were shared by two or more donors. Raw reads were error-corrected and collapsed into unique sequences with a nearest-neighbor algorithm that merged closely related sequences to remove PCR and sequencing errors. CDR3 sequences were aligned to IMGT reference sequences to assign V, D and J gene segments. Each retained sequence needed at least a six-nucleotide match to both a V gene segment and a J gene segment. A rearrangement was called productive if the CDR3 had no stop codons and remained in frame with V and J, and every other rearrangement was called non-productive. CDR3 was defined according to IMGT convention as the region running from the second conserved V-encoded cysteine to the conserved J-encoded phenylalanine. The earlier analysis of roughly 590 of the donors excluded any sequence lacking an unambiguous match to a single V gene segment. An earlier analysis of fewer than 750 of the donors called V segments functional above 56.7% productive rearrangements and segregating when the between-donor standard deviation exceeded 5%. A statistical classification framework was built to diagnose cytomegalovirus status from the catalog of TCR beta chain sequences. In a later analysis, TCR nucleotide sequences were compared against IMGT/GENE-DB human TR gene sequences so that V and J genes could be assigned. In a later analysis, CDR3 sequences and most-parsimonious VDJ recombination scenarios were assigned using the TCRdist pipeline. In a later analysis, each TCR beta chain was defined by its CDR3 amino acid sequence together with its V-gene family, and reads lacking a unique V-gene family were excluded. To address suspected cross-contamination and a sequencing artifact, a later analysis removed around 600 highly shared, low-generation-probability nucleotide sequences. A later analysis calculated a clonal expansion index for each public chain from normalized within-repertoire ranks of inferred template counts. A later analysis computed generation probabilities with a VDJ recombination model fitted to out-of-frame rearrangements, and checked the results against IGoR. A later analysis scored TCR-TCR, TCR-HLA and TCR-CMV co-occurrence with hypergeometric tests, applying a repertoire-size bias correction to TCR pairs. To estimate false discovery rates, a later analysis permuted the HLA or CMV assignments 20 times. A later analysis grouped co-occurring TCRs with DBSCAN, adding TCRdist sequence similarity when clustering within HLA-allele-positive subsets. Co-occurrence clustering excluded repertoires with fewer than 30,000 or more than 120,000 public chains, plus five with anomalous nucleotide sharing. The source is immuneACCESS, and TCRdb retained only in-frame sequences with V and J called. Part of the clones is not carried over; for the studies checked, unresolved V genes explain less than half of this, and the remainder is unexplained. V and J calls and clone size are those listed in that table; D and trimming were worked out from the DNA. The sample's table covers roughly 70,000 clones. The top ten clonotypes cover 2.5% to 3% of the sample.

The CDR3 numbers 18 residues from cysteine through phenylalanine. Left in the record is the CDR3 DNA by itself, 54 bases read in frame from the first base. Unmatched junction bases come to 16, with V trimmed by 4 bases and J by 3 bases. CDR1 and CDR2 (MNHEY, SMNVEV) derive from the germline V gene (reference sequence). The sample is drawn from a study of cytomegalovirus exposure and HLA in healthy donors (dated by TCRdb to the late 2010s). In the study overall: According to an earlier analysis of several hundred of the donors, 150 million to 200 million T cells yielded approximately 120 million unique TCR beta sequences and more than 250 Gb of sequence data. Roughly five DR-DQ haplotypes were handled as single units for association and clustering, since linkage in the cohort was strong. A later analysis re-examined previously published TCR beta repertoires from just over 650 donors and added high-resolution HLA genotyping to investigate patterns of TCR occurrence. The number of typed donors differed by locus: about 620-640 for A, B, C, DRB1 and DQB1; 500 to 550 for DQA1; 606 for DPA1; and 400 to 480 for DPB1. To predict cytomegalovirus infection status, the study combined high-throughput TCR immunosequencing, statistical association of individual TCRs with disease status, and machine learning. The T cell repertoires of several hundred subjects were profiled by immunosequencing and related to cytomegalovirus serostatus. Among a few hundred genotyped donors of the cohort, an average of about 240,000 unique TCR beta nucleotide sequences were sequenced per donor, roughly a sixth of them non-productive. A later genetic analysis used genome-wide SNP genotypes for about 55% of the 666 donors, treating that subset as a discovery cohort. Roughly 300 gigabases of sequencing data and 80 million or so unique TCR sequences were included in an early release covering several hundred HLA-typed donors. Donor age, sex, ethnicity and CMV serostatus were collected together with the repertoire data. The study was designed to test whether signatures of past pathogen exposure could be identified by cataloging public T cell receptors. Class I and class II HLA loci were covered by the typing at four-digit resolution. Every repertoire in the discovery cohort had been generated on one and the same sequencing platform. The genetic ancestry cluster associated with self-reported Caucasian donors included 65% to 90% of the 300 to 450 genotyped donors. The later analysis used no new phenotypic data to find candidate immune exposures, relying instead on TCR beta sequences and their occurrence across donors. To decide whether each TCR beta V gene segment behaved as functional or pseudogenic, an earlier analysis of 587 of the donors relied on high-throughput TCR beta sequencing. In addition to the first cohort of 666 subjects, a separate validation cohort of 120 different subjects was used. General conclusions and limits of the study: When HLA alleles, especially DR and DQ, strongly co-occurred, attributing TCR associations to individual alleles was difficult. V-gene and J-gene trimming of TCR beta chains was associated with a missense DCLRE1C variant in a later genetic analysis, and the association was replicated in an independent cohort. According to a later genetic analysis, donors in an Asian-associated ancestry cluster had fewer N-insertions in productive TCRs than the roughly 660-donor mean. While some public TCRs were present in many individuals, most TCR sequences turned up only very rarely across donors. A further reported finding was that TCR beta sequences accurately predicted the HLA-A and HLA-B alleles for most subjects in the first cohort. Approximately 18 rarely observed V segments, including chromosome 9 orphons, were excluded from the earlier analysis of approximately 600 of the donors because counts were too low. In a later analysis, HLA-associated TCR beta chains showed more clonal expansion and lower generation probabilities than non-associated chains that were equally common. A total of roughly 160 TCR beta chains were listed by the study as associated with cytomegalovirus. Presence/absence analyses assumed roughly uniform sequencing depth across donors, an assumption that may not hold. Several of the top co-occurrence clusters appeared to be linked to parvovirus B19, influenza, CMV and Epstein-Barr virus, according to a later analysis. It was suggested by the authors that the approach could potentially be generalized to other disease states and immunological phenotypes. Correlated functional status among segregating V segments might reflect linkage disequilibrium, but an unknown experimental factor could not be ruled out. Only TCR beta chains were sequenced in this cohort, and the absence of alpha or paired-chain data limited detectable features. HLA typing was unavailable for some donors at each locus, so association tests used only the typed subset. A later analysis found that TCR association rates varied across HLA loci, with DRB1 alleles showing the most associated TCRs and HLA-C alleles the fewest. In a later analysis, most CMV-associated TCR beta chains were found to appear HLA-restricted, with HLA associations seemingly driven largely by CMV exposure. A later analysis associated approximately 17,000 TCR beta sequences with specific HLA alleles at a false discovery rate of 0.05. A few of the identified cytomegalovirus-associated TCR beta chains were confirmed in vitro to be specific for cytomegalovirus antigens. In both the original and validation cohorts, the classifier was reported to diagnose cytomegalovirus status with high specificity and sensitivity. CMV serostatus was the only immune exposure information available for the cohort. Because the 87-base-pair reads could not distinguish some IMGT-functional V segments, including TRBV6-2 and TRBV6-3, those segments were excluded. An earlier analysis of 587 of the donors showed that most TCR beta V segments appeared in productive rearrangements either about 87% or about 30% of the time, which broadly matched IMGT annotations. The sequencing pipeline was judged likely to have produced a cluster of highly shared sequence variants as a technical artifact.

This sequence originates from a man between 35 and 55 years old in good health and CMV-seronegative. The sequenced sample consisted of PBMCs. This chain is built from TRBV27 and TRBJ1-2; a stretch of 8 junction bases matches TRBD1. The nucleotides read TGTGCCAGCAGTTCAGGGAGGGACAGGAACTTTTTTTACTATGGCTACACCTTC. The resulting protein is CASSSGRDRNFFYYGYTF.